These 22 T cell receptor beta chains were sequenced from one sample in a study of CD4 T cells in relation to SARS-CoV-2 and coronaviruses. Assay used: immunoSEQ multiplex PCR; TCRdb lists only in-frame clones, some missing. This table holds approximately 60,000 clones, under 95% found once. The sequencing sample was made of naive CD4+ T cells from PBMCs. Specified subset: naive CD4+ T cells isolated by negative enrichment. The receptor set was obtained from an adult with COVID-19.

This chain connects TRBV28 to TRBJ2-1; 10 bases match TRBD1. The V gene's germline CDR1 is MDHEN and CDR2 SYDVKM. J was trimmed by 1 base and V by 6 bases; bases with no gene match: 6. The CDR3 length is 16 residues. The CDR3 DNA reads as TGTGCCAGCAGCCCTCTGGACAGGGGGTCCTACAATGAGCAGTTCTTC. It specifies CASSPLDRGSYNEQFF.

The CDR3, as DNA: TGTGCCAGCTCACCTTCCCGGGACATCTCCTACGAGCAGTACTTC. Amino acid sequence: CASSPSRDISYEQYF. The genes are TRBV18 and TRBJ2-7; D is perhaps TRBD1 (6 bases). Trimming took 3 bases from V and 0 from J, leaving 12 bases between them. The CDR3 has 15 residues. Per the germline V gene, CDR1 is KGHSH and CDR2 is LQKENI.

The table lists this clone with a few counts. The chain carries TRBV11-3 and TRBJ1-6; D gene unclear. Per the germline V gene, CDR1 is SGHNT and CDR2 is YENEEA. V was clipped by 0 bases and J by 10 bases, with 7 bases between them. This CDR3 has 13 residues. DNA for the CDR3: TGTGCCAGCAGCTTAGATCCAGTCTCACCCCTCCACTTT. Amino acid sequence: CASSLDPVSPLHF.

The gene calls are TRBV9 and TRBJ2-3; 9 bases fit TRBD2. J was trimmed by 1 base and V by 3 bases; bases with no gene match: 3. This CDR3 is 15 amino acids long. Germline CDR1 reads SGDLS; CDR2 reads YYNGEE. The CDR3 DNA sequence: TGTGCCAGCAGCGCCCGGACTAGCGGCACAGATACGCAGTATTTT. It yields the protein CASSARTSGTDTQYF.

The genes are TRBV3-1 (or the pseudogene TRBV3-2) and TRBJ2-7; a possible D gene is TRBD1 (6 bases). Germline CDR1 LGHDT, CDR2 YNNKEL (reference sequence). CDR3 length: 13 amino acids. Trimming cost V 1 base and J 6 bases, with 10 bases left between them. CDR3 region: CASSQGGGIEQYF. The DNA for the CDR3 is TGTGCCAGCAGCCAAGGAGGGGGTATCGAGCAGTACTTC.

The V call is TRBV7-9, the J call TRBJ1-1; D perhaps matches TRBD1 (5 bases). Trimming pared 1 base from V and 5 bases from J, leaving 8 bases between. CDR1 is SEHNR and CDR2 is FQNEAQ in the germline V gene (reference sequence). The CDR3 consists of 13 residues. The CDR3 sequence: CASSLVSGTEAFF. The CDR3, as DNA: TGTGCCAGCAGCTTAGTATCAGGGACTGAAGCTTTCTTT.

V is TRBV5-1 and J is TRBJ1-2, with unresolved D. V was clipped by 3 bases and J by 4 bases, with 13 bases between them. From germline, CDR1 is SGHRS and CDR2 YFSETQ. This CDR3 has 14 residues. The CDR3: CASSSRADIYGYTF. The CDR3 region has the DNA TGCGCCAGCAGCTCCCGGGCCGACATCTATGGCTACACCTTC.

The chain joins TRBV30 to TRBJ1-5; D remains unclear. In germline, CDR1 is GTSNPN, CDR2 SVGIG (reference sequence). The CDR3 extends over 14 amino acids. V was clipped by 2 bases and J by 0 bases, with 8 bases between them. The DNA of the CDR3 is TGTGCCTGGAGTAAGGCCTATAGCAATCAGCCCCAGCATTTT. It translates to CAWSKAYSNQPQHF.

This sequence joins TRBV9 and TRBJ1-1, with no clear D. From germline, CDR1 is SGDLS and CDR2 YYNGEE. The CDR3 is made up of 15 amino acids. V was clipped by 0 bases and J by 0 bases, with 9 bases between them. Written as DNA, the CDR3 is TGTGCCAGCAGCGTAGACCCCGTCATGAACACTGAAGCTTTCTTT. Residues: CASSVDPVMNTEAFF.

The chain links TRBV5-1 to TRBJ2-3; TRBD2 matches at 7 bases. The ends lost 4 bases at V and 2 bases at J; junction bases unmatched: 10. The germline V gene encodes CDR1 SGHRS and CDR2 YFSETQ. The CDR3 runs to 16 residues. Here the CDR3 DNA reads TGCGCCAGCAGCCCACGACTAGCCGGCTACACAGATACGCAGTATTTT. Protein product: CASSPRLAGYTDTQYF.

This chain joins TRBV11-2 and TRBJ2-2, with a tentative D call TRBD1 (6 bases). CDR1 is SGHAT, CDR2 FQNNGV, per germline. V was cut by 5 bases and J by 2 bases, with 12 bases left in between. The CDR3 sequence is 15 residues long. CDR3 loop: CASSRSGTNTGELFF. The CDR3 DNA follows: TGTGCCAGCAGCCGATCCGGGACAAACACCGGGGAGCTGTTTTTT.

The sample holds a few counts of this clone. CDR3 loop: CASQDRRGTEAFF. The CDR3, as DNA: TGCGCCAGCCAGGACAGGCGAGGCACTGAAGCTTTCTTT. The chain recombines TRBV10-1 with TRBJ1-1; 7 positions match TRBD1. The germline CDR1 and CDR2 sequences are WNHNN and SYGVQD (reference sequence). J gave up 4 bases and V 8 bases, and 7 bases lay outside the gene matches. The CDR3 is made up of 13 amino acids.

The genes are TRBV7-2 and TRBJ2-1; the D call may be TRBD1 or TRBD2 (7 bases each). Germline loops: CDR1 SGHTA, CDR2 FQGNSA. The CDR3 runs to 16 residues. V lost 5 bases and J lost 5, with 19 bases in between. CDR3 residues: CASSRTQGGWNNEQFF. CDR3 bases: TGTGCCAGCAGCCGCACTCAGGGGGGGTGGAACAATGAGCAGTTCTTC.

The J gene is TRBJ2-7, the V gene TRBV5-5; D is perhaps TRBD1 (6 bases). Looked up from germline, CDR1 is SGHKS and CDR2 is YYEKEE (reference sequence). V lost 7 bases and J 4 bases, leaving 9 bases between the germline ends. CDR3 size: 11 residues. The CDR3 DNA reads as TGTGCCAGCGGGACAATATACGAGCAGTACTTC. It codes for CASGTIYEQYF. The whole variable domain, remainder taken from reference TRBV5-5 and TRBJ2-7, is DAGVTQSPTHLIKTRGQQVTLRCSPISGHKSVSWYQQVLGQGPQFIFQYYEKEERGRGNFPDRFSARQFPNYSSELNVNALLLGDSALYLCASGTIYEQYFGPGTRLTVT.

This clone was detected a few times. The chain joins TRBV3-1 (or the pseudogene TRBV3-2) to TRBJ1-2; TRBD1 is a possible D gene (5 bases). The germline V gene has CDR1 LGHDT and CDR2 YNNKEL (reference sequence). The CDR3 length is 15 residues. The V gene lost 4 bases and the J gene lost 7 bases, with 19 bases spanning the gap. The CDR3 sequence is CASSPRGQGGSGYTF. DNA for the CDR3: TGTGCCAGCAGCCCCCGAGGGCAGGGAGGGTCTGGCTACACCTTC.

This chain connects TRBV18 to TRBJ1-5, with D possibly TRBD1 on 6 matching bases. Per germline, CDR1 KGHSH and CDR2 LQKENI. This CDR3 contains 12 residues. The V and J ends lost 5 bases and 6 bases respectively, with 8 bases between them. CDR3 DNA: TGTGCCAGCTCAGAAGGGGGTCAGCCCCAGCATTTT. Protein: CASSEGGQPQHF.

This clone was counted between two and nine times. The chain joins TRBV28 to TRBJ2-7; no clear D. V lost 2 bases to trimming and J lost 1 base, with 6 bases between them. The CDR3 totals 13 residues. Germline V lookup: CDR1 MDHEN, CDR2 SYDVKM. This chain's CDR3 is CASSLPGSYEQYF. DNA for the CDR3: TGTGCCAGCAGTTTACCCGGGTCCTACGAGCAGTACTTC.

This chain links TRBV29-1 with TRBJ1-4, with D unresolved. This CDR3 has 13 amino acids. The germline V gene encodes CDR1 SQVTM and CDR2 ANQGSEA. Trimming pared 6 bases from V and 6 bases from J, leaving 14 bases between. Written as DNA, the CDR3 is TGCAGCGTGAAGGGTTCCTCGTATGAAAAACTGTTTTTT. Its translation is CSVKGSSYEKLFF. Variable domain in full (rest from reference TRBV29-1 and TRBJ1-4): SAVISQKPSRDICQRGTSLTIQCQVDSQVTMMFWYRQQPGQSLTLIATANQGSEATYESGFVIDKFPISRPNLTFSTLTVSNMSPEDSSIYLCSVKGSSYEKLFFGSGTQLSVL.

The rearrangement links TRBV28 to TRBJ2-2; D is ambiguous. The CDR3 totals 15 residues. The V gene's germline CDR1 is MDHEN and CDR2 SYDVKM. The V end lost 3 bases, the J end lost 7 bases, and 15 bases lay between the germline ends. The CDR3 is CASSFFGKMGGELFF. CDR3 in DNA: TGTGCCAGCAGTTTTTTTGGGAAAATGGGCGGGGAGCTGTTTTTT.

The chain uses TRBV15 and TRBJ2-3; 9 bases map to TRBD2. The CDR3 has 17 residues. Germline CDR1 is LNHNV and CDR2 is YYDKDF (reference sequence). The J segment lost 1 base and the V segment lost 0 bases, leaving 5 bases of the junction unmatched. The CDR3 DNA sequence: TGTGCCACCAGCAGAGATTCCAGCGGGAGGCGCACAGATACGCAGTATTTT. This sequence encodes CATSRDSSGRRTDTQYF.

The V gene is TRBV15, the J gene TRBJ2-7, with a possible D match to TRBD1 (9 bases). Germline V CDR1 and CDR2: LNHNV, YYDKDF (reference sequence). This CDR3 is 20 amino acids long. V lost 1 base and J lost 2, with 27 bases in between. For the CDR3, the DNA is TGTGCCACCAGCAGAGGACCCCTGGGACAGGGAAGACTAGCGCCCTACGAGCAGTACTTC. Translation: CATSRGPLGQGRLAPYEQYF.

The chain joins TRBV5-6 to TRBJ2-1; 7 bases are a match to TRBD2. The trim removed 1 base at V and 6 bases at J, leaving 7 bases unmatched. Germline-derived CDR1 and CDR2 are SGHDT and YYEEEE. CDR3 size: 15 residues. The CDR3 region has the DNA TGTGCCAGCAGCTTGTGGGCGGGAGTTGGCAATGAGCAGTTCTTC. It yields the protein CASSLWAGVGNEQFF.